One and the same sample provided the 24 T cell receptor beta chains below, sequenced in a study of cytomegalovirus exposure and HLA in healthy donors. With 60 Vbeta and 13 Jbeta primers, the PCR was carried out. Data came from immunoSEQ multiplex PCR; TCRdb stores just in-frame clones and leaves some out. The table shows about 200,000 clones, with 70% to 80% occurring only once. The sample comprised PBMCs. These receptors were obtained from a male donor in good health and CMV-seropositive.

There are a few counts of this clone. The V call is TRBV9, the J call TRBJ1-6; D remains ambiguous. This CDR3 has 12 residues. The V gene lost 2 bases and the J gene lost 7 bases, with 4 bases spanning the gap. Germline lookup yields CDR1 SGDLS and CDR2 YYNGEE. This CDR3 reads CASSVTNSPLHF. In nucleotides, the CDR3 is TGTGCCAGCAGCGTGACAAATTCACCCCTCCACTTT.

V is TRBV19 and J is TRBJ2-3; 15 bases fit TRBD2. Germline V gene data show CDR1 as LNHDA and CDR2 as SQIVND (reference sequence). The CDR3 extends over 19 amino acids. The V and J ends lost 5 bases and 0 bases, in that order; junction bases with no gene match: 9. The DNA of the CDR3 is TGTGCCAGTAGTCGCCATCGGACTAGCGGGAGGGATAGCACAGATACGCAGTATTTT. Translating it yields CASSRHRTSGRDSTDTQYF.

This clone occurred a few times. The chain combines TRBV4-1 with TRBJ1-6, with 7 positions matching TRBD1. The CDR3 extends over 18 amino acids. Germline values: CDR1 MGHRA, CDR2 YSYEKL. Trimming cost V 5 bases and J 3 bases; bases outside gene matches: 13. In DNA, the CDR3 is TGCGCCAGCAGCACCTCCGGGACAGAGGATATCTATAATTCACCCCTCCACTTT. Its translation is CASSTSGTEDIYNSPLHF.

V and J are TRBV7-2 and TRBJ1-1; 7 bases line up with TRBD1. The V gene end was trimmed by 2 bases and the J gene end by 10 bases; junction bases not matched to a gene: 7. This CDR3 is 13 amino acids long. The germline V gene encodes CDR1 SGHTA and CDR2 FQGNSA. This CDR3 is CASSLRVEGAAFF. The CDR3 region has the DNA TGTGCCAGCAGCTTAAGGGTGGAGGGGGCAGCTTTCTTT.

The rearrangement links TRBV10-3 to TRBJ2-5, with a possible D match to TRBD1 (6 bases). The CDR3 length is 15 residues. Trimming shortened V by 2 bases and J by 4 bases, and 14 bases separated the two germline ends. Germline V lookup: CDR1 ENHRY, CDR2 SYGVKD. The CDR3 loop is CAISELQGPAETQYF. CDR3 nucleotide sequence: TGTGCCATCAGTGAGCTGCAGGGGCCGGCAGAGACCCAGTACTTC.

The gene calls are TRBV6-6 and TRBJ2-2; 11 bases line up with TRBD1. The CDR3 runs to 15 residues. CDR1 MNHNY and CDR2 SVGAGI come from the germline V gene (reference sequence). Germline trimming cut 4 bases from V and 6 bases from J; bases unmatched to any gene: 4. The CDR3 sequence is CASSLGTGGAGELFF. CDR3 coding DNA: TGTGCCAGCAGTTTAGGGACAGGGGGTGCCGGGGAGCTGTTTTTT.

The chain combines TRBV9 with TRBJ1-2; no firm D call. CDR1 and CDR2 (germline): SGDLS, YYNGEE. The CDR3 consists of 14 residues. The V and J ends lost 3 bases and 2 bases respectively, with 11 bases between them. The CDR3 nucleotides read TGTGCCAGCAGCGCCACCGGGAGCAACTATGGCTACACCTTC. It is translated as CASSATGSNYGYTF.

The chain joins TRBV7-9 to TRBJ1-2; TRBD1 matches 11 bases. CDR3 length: 16 amino acids. Per germline, CDR1 SEHNR and CDR2 FQNEAQ (reference sequence). The J segment lost 8 bases and the V segment lost 4 bases, leaving 12 bases of the junction unmatched. The CDR3 region is CASSYKIRTGGPGYTF. CDR3 nucleotides: TGTGCCAGCAGCTATAAAATACGGACAGGGGGCCCCGGCTACACCTTC.

The rearrangement uses TRBV5-6 and TRBJ2-7; TRBD1 matches 9 bases. V shed 2 bases, J shed 5 bases, and the junction held 8 bases outside the gene matches. This CDR3 region has 15 residues. Germline CDR1 and CDR2: SGHDT and YYEEEE. CDR3: CASSLLGQGPHEQYF. CDR3 in DNA: TGTGCCAGCAGCTTATTAGGACAGGGGCCCCACGAGCAGTACTTC.

The V gene is TRBV11-2, the J gene TRBJ2-7; 7 bases line up with TRBD2. With 5 bases clipped from V and 0 bases from J, the junction kept 4 bases outside the gene matches. Germline assignment: CDR1 SGHAT and CDR2 FQNNGV. The CDR3 is 14 residues long. The CDR3 DNA reads as TGTGCCAGCAGCCTCCGGGACTACTCCTACGAGCAGTACTTC. Its translation is CASSLRDYSYEQYF.

The rearrangement links TRBV19 to TRBJ1-1; D ambiguous. The CDR3 runs to 13 residues. The ends were cut back, 4 bases at V and 5 bases at J, with 11 bases in the middle. Germline CDR1 is LNHDA and CDR2 is SQIVND (reference sequence). The CDR3 region has the DNA TGTGCCAGTAGTACCGGGGAGACTACTGAAGCTTTCTTT. It is translated as CASSTGETTEAFF.

The chain combines TRBV7-2 with TRBJ1-5; 11 positions match TRBD1. Germline V lookup: CDR1 SGHTA, CDR2 FQGNSA. This CDR3 has 16 amino acids. V shed 6 bases, J shed 2 bases, and the junction held 6 bases outside the gene matches. The CDR3 region is CASSPDRGQGNQPQHF. DNA of the CDR3: TGTGCCAGCAGTCCGGACAGGGGGCAGGGCAATCAGCCCCAGCATTTT.

This CDR3 is CASTNREKYTEAFF. CDR3 bases: TGCGCCAGCACCAATAGGGAGAAATACACTGAAGCTTTCTTT. The genes are TRBV10-1 and TRBJ1-1; D is unresolved. This CDR3 has 14 residues. The germline gives CDR1 WNHNN, CDR2 SYGVQD (reference sequence). Trimming shortened V by 7 bases and J by 3 bases, and 15 bases separated the two germline ends.

The gene calls are TRBV10-2 and TRBJ2-5, with TRBD2 matching over 8 bases. The CDR3 extends over 13 amino acids. The germline gives CDR1 WSHSY, CDR2 SAAADI. V was clipped by 7 bases and J by 3 bases; unmatched bases: 4. CDR3 in amino acids: CASTPGGEETQYF. CDR3 DNA sequence: TGCGCCAGCACGCCGGGGGGGGAAGAGACCCAGTACTTC.

V and J are TRBV18 and TRBJ1-6, with 10 bases identical to TRBD1. Germline trimming cut 4 bases from V and 11 bases from J; bases unmatched to any gene: 8. The CDR3 contains 15 residues. Germline CDR1 KGHSH, CDR2 LQKENI. The CDR3 region is CASSLDRGRTTPLHF. CDR3 nucleotides: TGTGCCAGCTCACTCGACAGGGGGCGAACGACACCCCTCCACTTT.

The chain combines TRBV7-2 with TRBJ2-7; D perhaps matches TRBD2 (5 bases). Germline assignment: CDR1 SGHTA and CDR2 FQGNSA. There are 13 residues in the CDR3. V lost 4 bases and J 2 bases, leaving 9 bases between the germline ends. This CDR3 reads CASSSRTAYEQYF. The CDR3 DNA sequence: TGTGCCAGCAGCTCCCGGACTGCCTACGAGCAGTACTTC.

This clone was detected only once. This chain uses TRBV7-9 with TRBJ2-4, with TRBD1 matching 9 bases. CDR1 is SEHNR, CDR2 FQNEAQ, per germline (reference sequence). The CDR3 extends over 13 amino acids. The V gene end was trimmed by 2 bases and the J gene end by 13 bases; junction bases not matched to a gene: 6. The CDR3 DNA sequence: TGTGCCAGCAGCTTAACGGGACAGGGAATACAGTACTTC. Its protein is CASSLTGQGIQYF.

This clone was observed a few times. This sequence joins TRBV5-4 and TRBJ2-3; maybe TRBD2 (5 bases). The CDR3 contains 14 residues. V dropped 4 bases and J dropped 1 base, with 10 bases sitting between them. Germline CDR1 is SGHNT and CDR2 is YYREEE (reference sequence). CDR3 in DNA: TGTGCCAGCAGCGCCACTAGTGGCACAGATACGCAGTATTTT. Its translation: CASSATSGTDTQYF.

This CDR3 is CASSQERRDSYDMTEAFF. CDR3 nucleotide sequence: TGTGCCAGCAGCCAAGAGCGGCGGGACAGTTATGATATGACTGAAGCTTTCTTT. The chain joins TRBV14 to TRBJ1-1, with TRBD1 identical over 7 bases. Trimming removed 0 bases from V and 5 bases from J; junction bases left unmatched: 15. This CDR3 comprises 18 residues. In germline, CDR1 is SGHDN, CDR2 FVKESK. The variable domain in full, completed from reference TRBV14 and TRBJ1-1, reads EAGVTQFPSHSVIEKGQTVTLRCDPISGHDNLYWYRRVMGKEIKFLLHFVKESKQDESGMPNNRFLAERTGGTYSTLKVQPAELEDSGVYFCASSQERRDSYDMTEAFFGQGTRLTVV.

V and J are TRBV9 and TRBJ1-5, with TRBD1 matching 10 bases. There are 17 residues in the CDR3. V lost 0 bases and J lost 6; bases outside the gene matches: 9. CDR1 is SGDLS and CDR2 is YYNGEE in the germline V gene. DNA of the CDR3: TGTGCCAGCAGCGTAGGAGTGACGGGGACAGGGGCTCAGCCCCAGCATTTT. Translated: CASSVGVTGTGAQPQHF.

J is TRBJ1-1 and V is TRBV14; D gene uncertain. Germline CDR1 is SGHDN and CDR2 is FVKESK. The CDR3 length is 13 residues. Between the trimmed V and J ends, which lost 3 bases and 4 bases, there was a span of 9 bases. CDR3 residues: CASSQGEGTEAFF. CDR3 DNA sequence: TGTGCCAGCAGCCAGGGTGAGGGCACTGAAGCTTTCTTT.

The chain is built from TRBV6-6 and TRBJ2-1; possible D gene TRBD1, 6 bases. The CDR3 runs to 12 residues. The germline V gene has CDR1 MNHNY and CDR2 SVGAGI (reference sequence). The V and J ends lost 5 bases and 14 bases respectively, with 16 bases between them. CDR3 in DNA: TGTGCCAGCAGTCTACAGGGTAGTGTGAAGTTCTTC. Protein product: CASSLQGSVKFF.

The rearrangement links TRBV11-1 to TRBJ2-2; weak D call: TRBD2 (5 bases). The CDR3 is 13 residues long. Germline assignment: CDR1 SGHAT and CDR2 FQDESV (reference sequence). Trimming shortened V by 1 base and J by 5 bases, and 5 bases separated the two germline ends. CDR3 sequence reads: CASSLGGTGELFF. The CDR3 DNA sequence: TGTGCCAGCAGCTTAGGAGGGACCGGGGAGCTGTTTTTT.

This chain connects TRBV7-9 to TRBJ2-5; D is possibly TRBD1 (7 bases). Trimming took off 2 bases at V and 2 bases at J, with 12 bases between the two ends. The V gene's germline CDR1 is SEHNR and CDR2 FQNEAQ (reference sequence). The CDR3 has 15 residues. The CDR3 here is CASSLRRGPQETQYF. In DNA form, the CDR3 reads TGTGCCAGCAGCTTAAGGAGGGGGCCACAAGAGACCCAGTACTTC.